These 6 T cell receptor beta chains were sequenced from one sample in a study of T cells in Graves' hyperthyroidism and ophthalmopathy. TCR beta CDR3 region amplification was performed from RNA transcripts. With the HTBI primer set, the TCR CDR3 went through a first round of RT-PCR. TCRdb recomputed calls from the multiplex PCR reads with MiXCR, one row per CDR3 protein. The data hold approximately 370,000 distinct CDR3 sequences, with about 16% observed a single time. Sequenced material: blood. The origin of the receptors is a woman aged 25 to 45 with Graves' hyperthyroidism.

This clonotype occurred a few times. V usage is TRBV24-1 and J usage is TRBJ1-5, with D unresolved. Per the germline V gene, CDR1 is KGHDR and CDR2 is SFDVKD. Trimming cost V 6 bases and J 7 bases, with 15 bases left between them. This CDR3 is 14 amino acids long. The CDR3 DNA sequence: TGTGCCACCAGTCTGGGAGGTTCGGGGCAGCCCCAGCATTTT. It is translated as CATSLGGSGQPQHF.

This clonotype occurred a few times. For the CDR3, the DNA is TGCGCCAGCAGTGAGTCGCGGGAGGGGGGCACAGATACGCAGTATTTT. Translating it yields CASSESREGGTDTQYF. The rearrangement links TRBV10-1 to TRBJ2-3; TRBD2 matches 9 bases. The CDR3 is made up of 16 amino acids. The germline CDR1 and CDR2 sequences are WNHNN and SYGVQD (reference sequence). The V segment lost 0 bases and the J segment 1 base; nucleotides outside the gene matches: 2.

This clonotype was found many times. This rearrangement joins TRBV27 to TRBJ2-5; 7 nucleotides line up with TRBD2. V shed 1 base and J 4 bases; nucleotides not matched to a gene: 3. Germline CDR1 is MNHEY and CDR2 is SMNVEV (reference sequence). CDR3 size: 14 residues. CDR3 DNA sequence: TGTGCCAGCAGTTTATGGGGGGGGTCAGAGACCCAGTACTTC. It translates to CASSLWGGSETQYF.

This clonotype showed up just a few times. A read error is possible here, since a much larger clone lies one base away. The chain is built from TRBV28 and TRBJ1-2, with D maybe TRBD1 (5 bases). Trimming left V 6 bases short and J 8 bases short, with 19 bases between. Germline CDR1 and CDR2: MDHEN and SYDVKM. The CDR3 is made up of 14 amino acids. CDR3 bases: TGTGCCAGCAGGTTACCGCCGGGACGGGAGGGCTACACCTTC. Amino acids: CASRLPPGREGYTF.

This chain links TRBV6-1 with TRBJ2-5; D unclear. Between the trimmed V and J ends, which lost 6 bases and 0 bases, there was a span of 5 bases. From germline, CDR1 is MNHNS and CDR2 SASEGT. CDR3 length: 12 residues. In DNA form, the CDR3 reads TGTGCCAGCAGAGAAAACCAAGAGACCCAGTACTTC. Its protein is CASRENQETQYF.

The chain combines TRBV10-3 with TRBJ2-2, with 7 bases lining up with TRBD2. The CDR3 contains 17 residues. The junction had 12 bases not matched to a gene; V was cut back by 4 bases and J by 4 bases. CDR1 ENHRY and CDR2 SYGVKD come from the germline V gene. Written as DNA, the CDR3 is TGTGCCATCAGTGCGGTGGGAGCGGGGCTTGGCACCGGGGAGCTGTTTTTT. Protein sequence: CAISAVGAGLGTGELFF.